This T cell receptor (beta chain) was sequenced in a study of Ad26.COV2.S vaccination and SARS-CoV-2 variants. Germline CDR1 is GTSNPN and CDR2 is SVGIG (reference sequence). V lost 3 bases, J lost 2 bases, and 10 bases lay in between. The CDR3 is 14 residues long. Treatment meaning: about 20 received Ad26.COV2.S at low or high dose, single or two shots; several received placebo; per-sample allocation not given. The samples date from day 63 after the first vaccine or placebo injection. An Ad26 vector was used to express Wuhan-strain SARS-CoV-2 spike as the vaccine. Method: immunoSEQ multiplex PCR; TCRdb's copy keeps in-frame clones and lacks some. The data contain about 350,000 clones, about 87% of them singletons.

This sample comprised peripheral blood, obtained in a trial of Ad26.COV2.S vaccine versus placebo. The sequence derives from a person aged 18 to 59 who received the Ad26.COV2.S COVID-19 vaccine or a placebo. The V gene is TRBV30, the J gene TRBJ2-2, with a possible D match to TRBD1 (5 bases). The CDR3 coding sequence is TGTGCCTGGAGAACAGGCACAAACACCGGGGAGCTGTTTTTT. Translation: CAWRTGTNTGELFF.